This entry describes one T cell receptor beta chain. Antigen specificity is unknown. Germline values: CDR1 SGHTA, CDR2 FQGTGA. Trimming took off 2 bases at V and 5 bases at J, with 6 bases between the two ends. The CDR3 spans 13 residues. These data belong to a study of early T cells in non-severe SARS-CoV-2 infection. General study points: CD4 and private specificities were missed by VDJdb matching, which favored anti-spike CD8 responses.

Individual cDNA molecules each received unique molecular identifiers attached to them. TCRdb reanalysed the 5' RACE reads using MiXCR and keeps one entry per CDR3 protein. Here the sample spans just over 60,000 distinct CDR3 sequences, roughly a tenth being singletons. This TCR was recovered from an adult who was a healthcare worker with PCR-confirmed SARS-CoV-2 infection or an uninfected control (not recorded which). Sequences were obtained from whole blood. The chain links TRBV7-3 to TRBJ2-2, with D uncertain. The CDR3 loop is CASSLVKTGELFF. In DNA, the CDR3 is TGTGCCAGCAGCTTAGTCAAAACCGGGGAGCTGTTTTTT. The full variable domain, with the rest looked up from reference TRBV7-3 and TRBJ2-2, is GAGVSQTPSNKVTEKGKYVELRCDPISGHTALYWYRQSLGQGPEFLIYFQGTGAADDSGLPNDRFFAVRPEGSVSTLKIQRTERGDSAVYLCASSLVKTGELFFGEGSRLTVL.